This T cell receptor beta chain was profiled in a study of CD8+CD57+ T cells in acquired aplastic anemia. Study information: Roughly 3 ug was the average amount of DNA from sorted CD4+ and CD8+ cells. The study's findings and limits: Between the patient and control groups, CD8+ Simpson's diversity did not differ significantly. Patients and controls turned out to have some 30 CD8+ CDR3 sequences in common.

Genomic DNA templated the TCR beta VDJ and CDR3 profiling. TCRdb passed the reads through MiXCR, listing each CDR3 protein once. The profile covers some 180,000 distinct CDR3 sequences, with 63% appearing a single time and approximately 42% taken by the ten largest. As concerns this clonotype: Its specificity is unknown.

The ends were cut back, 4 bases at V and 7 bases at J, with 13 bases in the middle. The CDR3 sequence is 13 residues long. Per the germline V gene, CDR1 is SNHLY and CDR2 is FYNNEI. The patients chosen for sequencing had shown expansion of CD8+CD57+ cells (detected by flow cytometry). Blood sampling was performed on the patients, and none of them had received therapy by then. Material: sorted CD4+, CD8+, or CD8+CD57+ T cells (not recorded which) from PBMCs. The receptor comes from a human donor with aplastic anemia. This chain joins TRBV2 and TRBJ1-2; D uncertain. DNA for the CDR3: TGTGCCAGCAGTGTGAGGGATAAGTTTGGCTACACCTTC. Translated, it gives CASSVRDKFGYTF.